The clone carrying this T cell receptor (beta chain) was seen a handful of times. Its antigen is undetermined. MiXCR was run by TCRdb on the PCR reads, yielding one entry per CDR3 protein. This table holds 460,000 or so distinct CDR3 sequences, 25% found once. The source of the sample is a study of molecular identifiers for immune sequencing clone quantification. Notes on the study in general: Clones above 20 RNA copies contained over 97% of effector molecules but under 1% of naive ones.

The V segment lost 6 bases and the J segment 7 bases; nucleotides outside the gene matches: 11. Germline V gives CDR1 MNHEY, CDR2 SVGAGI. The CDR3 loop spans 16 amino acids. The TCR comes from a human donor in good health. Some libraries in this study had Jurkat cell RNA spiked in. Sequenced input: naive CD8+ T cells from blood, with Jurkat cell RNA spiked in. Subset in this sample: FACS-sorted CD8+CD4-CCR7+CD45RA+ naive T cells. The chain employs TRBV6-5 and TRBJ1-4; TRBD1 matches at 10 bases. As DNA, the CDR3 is TGTGCCAGCAGCTCCGGGACAGGGGTGTTTCGTGAAAAACTGTTTTTT. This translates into CASSSGTGVFREKLFF.